The 16 T cell receptor beta chains given below trace back to one sample, sequenced in a study of PD-1 blockade in classical Hodgkin lymphoma. Only in-frame clones appear in the TCRdb table, and some are missing; sequencing was by immunoSEQ multiplex PCR. The table records tens of thousands of clones, approximately 84% of them present only once. Every patient experienced relapse after autologous stem cell transplantation, and brentuximab vedotin exposure varied. Sequenced material: peripheral blood mononuclear cells (PBMCs), taken at baseline. The receptors originated from a human donor with classical Hodgkin lymphoma.

The chain links TRBV7-6 to TRBJ1-1; no clear D gene. This CDR3 has 14 amino acids. Germline lookup yields CDR1 SGHVS and CDR2 FNYEAQ. Deletions cut 5 bases from V and 1 base from J, with 11 bases between. The CDR3 protein is CASSPFRGNTEAFF. The CDR3 coding sequence is TGTGCCAGCAGCCCCTTCCGGGGGAACACTGAAGCTTTCTTT.

The chain joins TRBV29-1 to TRBJ1-1; D gene uncertain. Looked up from germline, CDR1 is SQVTM and CDR2 is ANQGSEA. The CDR3 has 11 residues. V was cut by 2 bases and J by 6 bases, with 7 bases left in between. DNA of the CDR3: TGCAGCGTTGAAAGAACAGCTGAAGCTTTCTTT. It specifies CSVERTAEAFF.

The V gene is TRBV4-3, the J gene TRBJ1-6; unclear D gene. V lost 2 bases to trimming and J lost 9 bases, with 8 bases between them. CDR1 and CDR2 from the germline V gene are LGHNA and YSLEER. CDR3 length: 13 amino acids. CDR3 in amino acids: CASSQPGSSPLHF. In DNA form, the CDR3 reads TGCGCCAGCAGCCAACCGGGTAGTTCACCCCTCCACTTT.

The rearrangement links TRBV29-1 to TRBJ2-7; D may be TRBD2 (7 bases). The germline gives CDR1 SQVTM, CDR2 ANQGSEA. Trimming removed 1 base from V and 5 bases from J, with 15 bases in between. The CDR3 length is 14 residues. CDR3 DNA: TGCAGCGTTGAAGGGGGTAGGGGGGGCGACGAGCAGTACTTC. This sequence encodes CSVEGGRGGDEQYF.

CDR3 in amino acids: CASTRTGDPGNTIYF. CDR3 DNA sequence: TGTGCCAGCACCCGAACAGGGGATCCTGGAAACACCATATATTTT. The rearrangement links TRBV7-2 to TRBJ1-3, with 7 bases fitting TRBD1. J was trimmed by 2 bases and V by 7 bases; bases with no gene match: 8. Germline CDR1 is SGHTA and CDR2 is FQGNSA. CDR3 size: 15 residues.

The chain couples TRBV5-6 to TRBJ2-3; D gene ambiguous. The CDR3 length is 12 residues. The ends were cut back, 4 bases at V and 2 bases at J, with 5 bases in the middle. Per the germline V gene, CDR1 is SGHDT and CDR2 is YYEEEE. The CDR3 DNA sequence: TGTGCCAGCAGCCTTATCACAGATACGCAGTATTTT. Protein sequence: CASSLITDTQYF.

This clone was found once. This chain joins TRBV11-2 and TRBJ2-1, with D perhaps TRBD1 (5 bases). CDR3 length equals 15 residues. CDR1 and CDR2 (germline): SGHAT, FQNNGV. V shed 0 bases and J shed 10 bases, with 16 bases lying between them. CDR3: CASSLDWGPVGEQFF. CDR3 coding DNA: TGTGCCAGCAGCTTAGATTGGGGCCCCGTTGGGGAGCAGTTCTTC. The whole variable domain, filled in from reference TRBV11-2 and TRBJ2-1, reads EAGVAQSPRYKIIEKRQSVAFWCNPISGHATLYWYQQILGQGPKLLIQFQNNGVVDDSQLPKDRFSAERLKGVDSTLKIQPAKLEDSAVYLCASSLDWGPVGEQFFGPGTRLTVL.

This chain links TRBV19 with TRBJ1-1; D not resolved. Germline assignment: CDR1 LNHDA and CDR2 SQIVND (reference sequence). The CDR3 spans 13 residues. With 5 bases removed from V and 3 bases from J, the gap between germline ends came to 10 bases. The CDR3 nucleotides are TGTGCCAGTAGTGGCCAGTCCTACACTGAAGCTTTCTTT. This sequence encodes CASSGQSYTEAFF.

DNA of the CDR3: TGCGCCAGCAGCCAACCTTACCGGGGACCCCACGAAGTTGGCTACACCTTC. Its protein is CASSQPYRGPHEVGYTF. This chain joins TRBV4-1 and TRBJ1-2; D is perhaps TRBD1 (5 bases). This CDR3 is 17 amino acids long. With 2 bases removed from V and 7 bases from J, the gap between germline ends came to 23 bases. Per the germline V gene, CDR1 is MGHRA and CDR2 is YSYEKL.

About this clone itself: Germline is not matched at one junction end, which may reflect a read error. The rearrangement links TRBV4-1 to TRBJ1-1; D call uncertain. Germline CDR1 reads MGHRA; CDR2 reads YSYEKL. CDR3 length: 14 residues. This CDR3 reads CAGSQRPLNTEAFF. In nucleotides, the CDR3 is TGCGCCGGCAGCCAAAGACCGCTGAACACTGAAGCTTTCTTT.

This clone was recorded once. The V and J genes are TRBV18 and TRBJ2-1; 9 nucleotides match TRBD2. This CDR3 comprises 16 residues. Trimming cost V 8 bases and J 2 bases; bases outside gene matches: 10. The germline V gene has CDR1 KGHSH and CDR2 LQKENI. The CDR3 reads CASPRVAGAPYNEQFF. DNA for the CDR3: TGTGCCAGCCCTCGCGTAGCGGGAGCACCCTACAATGAGCAGTTCTTC.

The V call is TRBV18, the J call TRBJ2-7, with 9 bases fitting TRBD1. V gave up 3 bases and J gave up 7 bases; unmatched junction bases: 4. Germline V lookup: CDR1 KGHSH, CDR2 LQKENI. The CDR3 consists of 13 residues. CDR3 nucleotide sequence: TGTGCCAGCTCACCGGGACAGGGCGAGGAGCAGTACTTC. Protein product: CASSPGQGEEQYF.

This clone came up once. V is TRBV4-1 and J is TRBJ2-3, with 7 nucleotides matching TRBD2. Trimming took 4 bases from V and 5 from J; bases not matched to a gene: 9. Looked up from germline, CDR1 is MGHRA and CDR2 is YSYEKL. The CDR3 loop spans 15 amino acids. This CDR3 reads CASSPLAGRQDTQYF. The CDR3 bases are TGCGCCAGCAGCCCTTTAGCGGGTAGGCAAGATACGCAGTATTTT.

Here the CDR3 reads CASSRGRQRAFF. DNA for the CDR3: TGTGCCAGCAGCCGAGGACGACAGCGAGCTTTCTTT. The chain links TRBV11-2 to TRBJ1-1; D is possibly TRBD1 (5 bases). The CDR3 length is 12 residues. Trimming pared 5 bases from V and 10 bases from J, leaving 14 bases between. In germline, CDR1 is SGHAT, CDR2 FQNNGV.

The CDR3 spells CASTAGKRGTGYTF. CDR3 nucleotide sequence: TGTGCCAGCACCGCGGGAAAGCGGGGGACGGGCTACACCTTC. The J gene is TRBJ1-2, the V gene TRBV21-1. TRBV21-1 is flagged as a pseudogene. The CDR3 covers 14 residues.

The V and J genes are TRBV9 and TRBJ2-1; unclear D gene. The V gene's germline CDR1 is SGDLS and CDR2 YYNGEE. Between the trimmed V and J ends, which lost 0 bases and 6 bases, there was a span of 13 bases. The CDR3 spans 15 residues. The CDR3: CASSVGPEWSNEQFF. DNA of the CDR3: TGTGCCAGCAGCGTAGGCCCTGAGTGGAGCAATGAGCAGTTCTTC. Full variable domain (outside the CDR3, taken from reference TRBV9 and TRBJ2-1): DSGVTQTPKHLITATGQRVTLRCSPRSGDLSVYWYQQSLDQGLQFLIQYYNGEERAKGNILERFSAQQFPDLHSELNLSSLELGDSALYFCASSVGPEWSNEQFFGPGTRLTVL.